This T cell receptor (beta chain) was identified during a study of blood T cells in healthy people across ages. V lost 5 bases, J lost 2 bases, and 15 bases lay in between. From germline, CDR1 is MNHEY and CDR2 SVGAGI. This CDR3 spans 15 amino acids. Points from the study as a whole: Among T cells, TCR beta diversity per million cells dropped roughly linearly as age rose. Calculation of diversity from one million T cells yielded estimates considered to be underestimates.

For the second PCR, which ran for roughly 6 to 12 cycles, a sample-barcoded 5' primer and a J-beta primer mix were used. TCRdb ran MiXCR on the 5' RACE reads and lists one entry per CDR3 protein. The sample records about 640,000 distinct CDR3 sequences, roughly 43% being singletons. This clonotype was detected only a few times. No antigen is known for it. The receptor's source is a man older than 75 in good health. Sequenced input: blood. The gene calls are TRBV6-5 and TRBJ1-2; no reliable D call. The chain's CDR3 is CASSASVTANYGYTF. Here the CDR3 DNA reads TGTGCCAGCAGTGCGAGCGTTACAGCCAACTATGGCTACACCTTC.